This is a list of T cell receptor beta chains from one sample in a study of T cell responses to AZD1222 COVID-19 vaccine. Using immunoSEQ multiplex PCR, the repertoire was profiled, and TCRdb retains in-frame clones only, with some absent. The sample has tens of thousands of clones, roughly 90% seen once. The sequencing here drew on peripheral blood, taken on day 0 of AZD1222 vaccination. The receptor set was obtained from an adult in good health. Each CDR3 is given with its conserved first and last residue. The D gene is left open where the match is weak. Clone size appears in some rows only: once, few, many, or a class for an expanded clone.

abundance,d_gene,j_gene,v_gene,CDR3aa,CDR3nt
once,.,TRBJ2-7,TRBV27,CASSSEAGSTHSYEQYF,TGTGCCAGCAGTTCAGAGGCAGGGTCTACCCACAGCTACGAGCAGTACTTC
once,.,TRBJ2-6,TRBV19,CASSMPAPRVRSGANVLTF,TGTGCCAGTAGTATGCCCGCACCACGGGTCCGTTCTGGGGCCAACGTCCTGACTTTC
.,TRBD1,TRBJ1-1,TRBV6-5,CASSWGRTGTEAFF,TGTGCCAGCAGTTGGGGCCGGACAGGCACTGAAGCTTTCTTT
.,.,TRBJ2-7,TRBV28,CASAEGVNEQYF,TGTGCCAGCGCGGAAGGGGTGAACGAGCAGTACTTC
.,.,TRBJ1-1,TRBV3-1/TRBV3-2,CASSQDWSAPQAFF,TGTGCCAGCAGCCAAGATTGGTCAGCGCCCCAAGCTTTCTTT
.,.,TRBJ2-1,TRBV6-5,CASRSRELTNEQFF,TGTGCCAGCAGAAGCAGGGAGCTAACCAATGAGCAGTTCTTC
.,.,TRBJ1-1,TRBV6-6,CASTGGQEAFF,TGTGCCAGCACCGGGGGGCAAGAAGCTTTCTTT
.,TRBD1,TRBJ2-3,TRBV9,CASSAGQDTDTQYF,TGTGCCAGCAGCGCCGGACAGGACACAGATACGCAGTATTTT
.,.,TRBJ2-5,TRBV19,CASSDVRGETQYF,TGTGCCAGTAGTGATGTTAGGGGGGAGACCCAGTACTTC
.,.,TRBJ2-1,TRBV5-1,CASSWARGAYNEQFF,TGCGCCAGCAGCTGGGCCAGGGGGGCCTACAATGAGCAGTTCTTC
.,TRBD1,TRBJ1-2,TRBV5-1,CASTSGQGASNLGYTF,TGCGCCAGCACATCGGGACAGGGGGCATCAAACCTAGGCTACACCTTC
.,.,TRBJ1-1,TRBV7-9,CASKEISAEAFF,TGTGCCAGCAAGGAAATATCGGCTGAAGCTTTCTTT
.,.,TRBJ1-1,TRBV15,CATSRLDSGVTEAFF,TGTGCCACCAGCAGATTAGACAGCGGGGTCACTGAAGCTTTCTTT
.,TRBD1,TRBJ1-2,TRBV11-3,CASSPHSSGERGHGYTF,TGTGCCAGCAGCCCACATTCCTCGGGGGAGAGGGGGCATGGCTACACCTTC
once,TRBD1,TRBJ1-2,TRBV2,CASRWDSSSGYTF,TGTGCCAGCAGATGGGACAGCAGTAGTGGCTACACCTTC
.,TRBD2,TRBJ2-2,TRBV4-1,CASSHGLARANTGELFF,TGCGCCAGCAGCCACGGACTAGCCCGGGCGAACACCGGGGAGCTGTTTTTT
.,TRBD2,TRBJ2-3,TRBV11-2,CASSLGRGGPDTQYF,TGTGCCAGCAGCTTAGGCCGGGGGGGCCCAGATACGCAGTATTTT
.,.,TRBJ1-1,TRBV5-3,CARSSKTPGRQLNTEAFF,TGTGCCAGAAGCTCCAAGACCCCGGGACGGCAATTGAACACTGAAGCTTTCTTT
.,TRBD2,TRBJ2-7,TRBV9,CASSLGLADYEQYF,TGTGCCAGCAGCCTCGGACTAGCGGACTACGAGCAGTACTTC
.,.,TRBJ1-2,TRBV27,CASSQSNYGYTF,TGTGCCAGCAGTCAAAGTAACTATGGCTACACCTTC
few,.,TRBJ2-6,TRBV5-4,CASSVRETRTFMGRANVLTF,TGTGCCAGCAGCGTCAGGGAGACAAGGACGTTTATGGGTAGGGCCAACGTCCTGACTTTC
.,.,TRBJ2-5,TRBV27,CASSLSGETQYF,TGTGCCAGCAGTTTATCGGGGGAGACCCAGTACTTC
.,.,TRBJ1-1,TRBV3-1/TRBV3-2,CASSQVGVTEAFF,TGTGCCAGCAGCCAAGTGGGGGTCACTGAAGCTTTCTTT
few,.,TRBJ1-2,TRBV2,CASSEYSGYTF,TGTGCCAGCAGTGAATATAGCGGCTACACCTTC
.,.,TRBJ1-3,TRBV5-6,CASSRESGNTIYF,TGTGCCAGCAGCCGAGAGTCTGGAAACACCATATATTTT
.,.,TRBJ1-2,TRBV18,CASSPNYGYTF,TGTGCCAGCTCACCAAACTATGGCTACACCTTC
.,.,TRBJ1-1,TRBV21-1,CASHNTDRVKTEAFF,TGTGCCAGCCATAATACCGACAGGGTAAAGACTGAAGCTTTCTTT
.,.,TRBJ2-1,TRBV24-1,CATSVGGGPRNEQFF,TGTGCCACCAGTGTTGGCGGAGGGCCGAGGAATGAGCAGTTCTTC
.,.,TRBJ2-2,TRBV3-1/TRBV3-2,CASSAGVAGELFF,TGTGCCAGCAGCGCCGGCGTGGCCGGGGAGCTGTTTTTT
.,.,TRBJ1-2,TRBV4-2,CASSDSSGYGYTF,TGTGCCAGCAGCGACAGTTCGGGGTATGGCTACACCTTC
.,.,TRBJ1-3,TRBV19,CASSETGNGNTIYF,TGTGCCAGTAGCGAAACAGGGAACGGAAACACCATATATTTT
.,.,TRBJ2-7,TRBV11-3,CASSLFFDSYEQYF,TGTGCCAGCAGCTTATTTTTTGACTCCTACGAGCAGTACTTC
.,.,TRBJ2-1,TRBV9,CASSPLGVASEQFF,TGTGCCAGCAGCCCCCTCGGGGTAGCAAGTGAGCAGTTCTTC
.,.,TRBJ1-2,TRBV6-6,CASSPGFYGYTF,TGTGCCAGCAGCCCAGGGTTCTATGGCTACACCTTC
.,.,TRBJ1-2,TRBV27,CASSLLGTLANYGYTF,TGTGCCAGCAGTTTATTAGGGACTTTGGCTAACTATGGCTACACCTTC
.,.,TRBJ2-2,TRBV6-6,CASNLLGELFF,TGTGCCAGCAATCTGCTGGGGGAGCTGTTTTTT
.,TRBD1,TRBJ2-7,TRBV7-9,CASSLERQGAGEQYF,TGTGCCAGCAGCTTAGAGCGTCAGGGGGCGGGAGAGCAGTACTTC
few,.,TRBJ1-6,TRBV7-9,CASSFNSPLHF,TGTGCCAGCAGCTTCAATTCACCCCTCCACTTT
.,.,TRBJ2-7,TRBV7-9,CASSPGDGGTYEQYF,TGTGCCAGCAGCCCGGGGGACGGGGGAACCTACGAGCAGTACTTC
.,TRBD2,TRBJ2-5,TRBV7-2,CASSPPSGRRETQYF,TGTGCCAGCAGCCCACCCAGCGGGAGGAGGGAGACCCAGTACTTC
.,.,TRBJ2-6,TRBV5-1,CASSLGGEGANVLTF,TGCGCCAGCAGCTTGGGCGGGGAAGGGGCCAACGTCCTGACTTTC
.,.,TRBJ2-5,TRBV2,CASKGGQGGSQETQYF,TGTGCCAGCAAAGGGGGCCAGGGGGGCAGTCAAGAGACCCAGTACTTC
.,TRBD1,TRBJ2-7,TRBV28,CASSNLDRMSYEQYF,TGTGCCAGCAGTAACTTGGACAGGATGTCCTACGAGCAGTACTTC
.,TRBD2,TRBJ2-3,TRBV9,CASSDSGGYTDTQYF,TGTGCCAGCAGCGACAGCGGGGGTTACACAGATACGCAGTATTTT
.,TRBD1,TRBJ2-1,TRBV27,CASSLSGQVTQFF,TGTGCCAGCAGTTTGTCAGGACAGGTAACGCAGTTCTTC
.,.,TRBJ1-5,TRBV6-2/TRBV6-3,CASSYSRSEGGARQPQHF,TGTGCCAGCAGTTACTCGAGAAGTGAAGGCGGGGCTCGTCAGCCCCAGCATTTT